What follows are 9 T cell receptor beta chains derived from one specimen sequenced in a study of tumor and adjacent non-tumor tissue in lung cancer. TCRbeta libraries were built with three rounds of nested PCR, modified from ARM-PCR. TCRdb redid the calling of the multiplex PCR reads with MiXCR, one entry per CDR3 protein. This sample has 100,000 or so distinct CDR3 sequences, with more than 55% found just once. The template was RNA from unsorted bulk tissue. The normal lung tissue was taken more than 3 cm from the tumor edge. The source material was distant non-tumor lung tissue. The receptor source for this set is a young man with non-small cell lung cancer.

A remark on this clonotype: At one boundary the junction diverges from the germline segment, which might be a read error. The chain recombines TRBV29-1 with TRBJ1-1; the D gene is possibly TRBD1 (5 bases). Germline CDR1 SQVTM, CDR2 ANQGSEA. CDR3 length equals 15 residues. CDR3 region: CSANPEGQWNAEAFF. The DNA of the CDR3 is TGCAGCGCCAACCCTGAGGGGCAGTGGAACGCTGAAGCTTTCTTT.

The sample holds a few counts of this clonotype. A much larger clonotype is one base distant, so this may be a read error. The chain couples TRBV12-3 or TRBV12-4 to TRBJ2-2; perhaps D is TRBD1 or TRBD2 (5 bases each). The CDR3 runs 15 residues. The CDR3 coding sequence is TGTGCCAGCAGTTTAGGGCAGGGAGTCACCGAGGAGCTGTTTTTT. Amino acids: CASSLGQGVTEELFF.

About this clonotype: At one end the junction does not follow the germline gene, possibly because of a read error. The DNA for the CDR3 is TGTGCCAGTAGTTTAAGCGGGGCTGGTTATGACTACACCTTC. Its protein is CASSLSGAGYDYTF. The V call is TRBV12-3 or TRBV12-4, the J call TRBJ1-2, with a possible D match to TRBD1 (5 bases). The CDR3 length is 14 residues.

To note about this clonotype: Without the conserved terminal phenylalanine or tryptophan, this CDR3 likely stems from a read error. It is unclear where the CDR3 begins or ends on the DNA, so no DNA is shown, and the CDR3 is as TCRdb lists it. The gene calls are TRBV20-1 and TRBJ1-2. CDR1 is DFQATT and CDR2 is SNEGSKA in the germline V gene (reference sequence). The CDR3 adds up to 13 amino acids, both ends counted. The chain's CDR3 is CSAKGSLDYGYTS.

Worth noting for this clonotype: One end of the junction fails to match germline, which may point to a read error. This rearrangement joins TRBV11-2 to TRBJ2-1; D call uncertain. This CDR3 comprises 12 residues. CDR1 is SGHAT, CDR2 FQNNGV, per germline. The CDR3 loop is CACSLVTYERFF. The CDR3 DNA follows: TGTGCCTGCAGCTTAGTAACGTATGAGCGGTTCTTC.

The rearrangement links TRBV7-2 to TRBJ2-7; perhaps TRBD2 as D (7 bases). The germline gives CDR1 SGHTA, CDR2 FQGNSA. The CDR3 consists of 18 residues. Deletions cut 6 bases from V and 3 bases from J, with 27 bases between. CDR3 sequence: CASRSARELRGAFYEQYF. Written as DNA, the CDR3 is TGTGCCAGCAGATCAGCCCGAGAGCTTCGGGGGGCATTCTACGAGCAGTACTTC. The full variable domain, with the rest looked up from reference TRBV7-2 and TRBJ2-7, is GAGVSQSPSNKVTEKGKDVELRCDPISGHTALYWYRQSLGQGLEFLIYFQGNSAPDKSGLPSDRFSAERTGGSVSTLTIQRTQQEDSAVYLCASRSARELRGAFYEQYFGPGTRLTVT.

Concerning this clonotype itself: The junction shows a germline mismatch at one end, possibly a read error. The chain links TRBV6-5 to TRBJ1-1, with D perhaps TRBD1 (5 bases). The CDR3 consists of 15 residues. In germline, CDR1 is MNHEY, CDR2 SVGAGI. DNA for the CDR3: TGTGCCAGTAGTTACTCCGGGACTGGGAACACTGAATCTTTCTTT. Translation gives CASSYSGTGNTESFF.

In regard to this clonotype: Given a much more abundant clone one base away, this may be a read error. V is TRBV4-1 and J is TRBJ1-2; D is unresolved. This CDR3 is built from 17 residues. CDR1 is MGHRA and CDR2 is YSYEKL in the germline V gene. CDR3 nucleotide sequence: TGCACCAGCAGCCAGGACCGGGAGACTGTAATGGTGTATGGCTACACCTTC. Its translation is CTSSQDRETVMVYGYTF.

This clonotype has just a few counts. This may stem from a read error, because a much larger clone lies one nucleotide away. This chain uses TRBV5-6 with TRBJ1-6; D unresolved. V shed 5 bases and J shed 4 bases, with 10 bases lying between them. Germline V gene lookup returns CDR1 SGHDT and CDR2 YYEEEE. CDR3 length: 14 amino acids. The CDR3 sequence is CASRDSEYNSPLHF. CDR3 DNA: TGTGCCAGCAGGGATTCAGAGTATAATTCACCCCTCCACTTT.